The 25 T cell receptor beta chains below come from one sample, sequenced in a study of T cells in women clearing cervical HPV infection. Profiling relied on immunoSEQ multiplex PCR, and the TCRdb table lists in-frame clones only, not all of them. Its table records around 31,000 clones. The specimen was blood buffy coat. Receptors originate from a woman aged 18 to 69 with a cervical HPV16 infection that either progressed to CIN3+ or cleared (not recorded which).

Partial CDR3 DNA: TGTGCCAGTAGTGCGCCTCGGACAGGGGGGCAAGAGACG. It codes for CASSAPRTGGQET. The entire CDR3 sequence reads CASSAPRTGGQETQYF. The chain couples TRBV19 to TRBJ2-3; TRBD1 aligns across 10 bases. The CDR3 end is not reached by the read, which stops 3 residues before it; the germline J gene fills it in. There are 16 residues in the CDR3. Germline V gives CDR1 LNHDA, CDR2 SQIVND (reference sequence).

Regarding this clone: The observed sequence ends 3 residues before the CDR3 terminus, with the missing tail filled in from the germline J gene. This chain joins TRBV5-1 and TRBJ2-5, with D hard to call. V lost 4 bases and J 4 bases, leaving 11 bases between the germline ends. The CDR3 has 13 amino acids. From germline, CDR1 is SGHRS and CDR2 YFSETQ. The CDR3 sequence: CASSQRPGETQYF. CDR3 DNA (partial): TGCGCCAGCAGCCAAAGGCCAGGAGAGACC. Complete variable domain (other parts from reference TRBV5-1 and TRBJ2-5): KAGVTQTPRYLIKTRGQQVTLSCSPISGHRSVSWYQQTPGQGLQFLFEYFSETQRNKGNFPGRFSGRQFSNSRSEMNVSTLELGDSALYLCASSQRPGETQYFGPGTRLLVL.

Regarding this clone: The CDR3 extends 3 residues past the end of the read, so its final part is completed from the germline J gene. The J gene is TRBJ2-1, the V gene TRBV10-2; perhaps TRBD2 as D (6 bases). V lost 0 bases, J lost 4 bases, and 10 bases lay in between. The CDR3 has 15 amino acids. The germline V gene has CDR1 WSHSY and CDR2 SAAADI. The CDR3 DNA, read in part, is TGCGCCAGCAGTGAGTCGATTGGGACTTACAATGAG. Its translation: CASSESIGTYNE. The entire CDR3 is CASSESIGTYNEQFF.

Notes on this clone: The read gets to within 3 residues of the CDR3 end, and the germline J gene fills in the rest. The chain couples TRBV5-1 to TRBJ2-3, with D unresolved. CDR1 is SGHRS, CDR2 YFSETQ, per germline. The V end was cut by 1 base, the J end by 0 bases, with 12 bases between. The length of the CDR3 is 16 residues. This chain's CDR3 is CASSLTGQSSTDTQYF. The covered CDR3 bases are TGCGCCAGCAGCTTGACTGGGCAATCTAGCACAGATACG.

A remark on this clone: The CDR3 end is not reached by the read, which stops 3 residues before it; the germline J gene fills it in. This chain uses TRBV2 with TRBJ2-3; 8 nucleotides line up with TRBD2. The trim removed 5 bases at V and 1 base at J, leaving 5 bases unmatched. The CDR3 runs to 15 residues. Germline CDR1 and CDR2: SNHLY and FYNNEI. CDR3 residues: CASSNGLAGTDTQYF. The sequenced CDR3 bases are TGTGCCAGCAGTAACGGACTAGCTGGCACAGATACG.

Note on this clone: The CDR3 end is not reached by the read, which stops 3 residues before it; the germline J gene fills it in. V and J are TRBV2 and TRBJ2-5; no definite D call. The germline gives CDR1 SNHLY, CDR2 FYNNEI. This CDR3 has 12 residues. V was shortened by 4 bases and J by 2 bases, with 5 bases between the two germline ends. The part of the CDR3 DNA that was read is TGTGCCAGCAGTGCCGGGCAAGAGACC. It encodes CASSAGQET. The CDR3 reads in full as CASSAGQETQYF.

A remark on this clone: The CDR3 goes on 3 residues after the read ends, and that part is filled in from the germline J gene. The chain carries TRBV5-4 and TRBJ2-6; TRBD1 matches at 8 bases. This CDR3 spans 14 amino acids. CDR1 is SGHNT and CDR2 is YYREEE in the germline V gene (reference sequence). V lost 4 bases and J lost 12; bases outside the gene matches: 9. This chain's CDR3 is CASSLGTGPLVLTF. The CDR3 bases that were read are TGTGCCAGCAGCCTTGGGACAGGACCCCTCGTC. The full variable domain, with the rest looked up from reference TRBV5-4 and TRBJ2-6, is ETGVTQSPTHLIKTRGQQVTLRCSSQSGHNTVSWYQQALGQGPQFIFQYYREEENGRGNFPPRFSGLQFPNYSSELNVNALELDDSALYLCASSLGTGPLVLTFGAGSRLTVL.

About this clone: The sequenced fragment ends 3 residues before the CDR3 boundary, so the rest is inferred from the germline J gene. The chain links TRBV7-8 to TRBJ2-4; weak D call: TRBD2 (5 bases). There are 15 residues in the CDR3. Germline loops: CDR1 SGHVS, CDR2 FQNEAQ. The CDR3 loop is CASSTTRKGQETQYF. The covered CDR3 bases are TGTGCCAGCAGCACCACTAGAAAAGGCCAAGAGACT.

Concerning this clone itself: The read falls 3 residues short of the CDR3 end, and the missing part is taken from the germline J gene. The rearrangement joins TRBV12-3 or TRBV12-4 to TRBJ2-3; 8 bases align to TRBD2. This CDR3 has 17 residues. V was pared by 5 bases and J by 6 bases, with 16 bases of the junction left unmatched. CDR3 DNA (partial): TGTGCCAGCAGTCCACCGGGAGGGGGTATCCGTGGGGATACG. This translates into CASSPPGGGIRGDT. From start to end, the CDR3 is CASSPPGGGIRGDTQYF.

A note on this clone: The CDR3 is cut off 3 residues early in the read; its end comes from the germline J gene. The chain couples TRBV7-9 to TRBJ1-2; D is perhaps TRBD1 (5 bases). The CDR3 has 13 amino acids. V was pared by 4 bases and J by 1 base, with 7 bases between. Germline V gene data show CDR1 as SEHNR and CDR2 as FQNEAQ (reference sequence). The CDR3 sequence: CASSYDSNYGYTF. The DNA read from the CDR3 is TGTGCCAGCAGCTACGACAGTAACTATGGC. The full variable domain, rest sourced from reference TRBV7-9 and TRBJ1-2, is DTGVSQNPRHKITKRGQNVTFRCDPISEHNRLYWYRQTLGQGPEFLTYFQNEAQLEKSRLLSDRFSAERPKGSFSTLEIQRTEQGDSAMYLCASSYDSNYGYTFGSGTRLTVV.

Worth noting for this clone: The CDR3 is cut off 3 residues early in the read; its end comes from the germline J gene. The chain links TRBV29-1 to TRBJ1-1, with 9 bases aligning to TRBD1. The CDR3 length is 13 residues. Germline CDR1 reads SQVTM; CDR2 reads ANQGSEA. Unmatched junction bases numbered 6, after V lost 6 bases and J lost 4 bases. CDR3: CSVNRGQGTEAFF. The part of the CDR3 DNA that was read is TGCAGCGTGAACAGGGGGCAGGGCACTGAA.

Details on this clone: One junction end disagrees with the germline gene, perhaps due to a read error. The read falls 3 residues short of the CDR3 end, and the missing part is taken from the germline J gene. The sample has other DNA sequences that encode this CDR3 too. The J gene is TRBJ1-3, the V gene TRBV30, with 9 positions matching TRBD1. There are 16 residues in the CDR3. The V gene's germline CDR1 is GTSNPN and CDR2 SVGIG (reference sequence). The covered CDR3 bases are TGTGCCTGGAGTCGCGACCGGACAGGGGCTGGAAACACA. It translates to CAWSRDRTGAGNT. Given in full, the CDR3 is CAWSRDRTGAGNTIYF.

Turning to this clone: The CDR3 end lies 3 residues beyond the end of the read and is filled in from the germline J gene. The chain uses TRBV30 and TRBJ2-2; 9 bases match TRBD2. This CDR3 has 16 residues. V was pared by 4 bases and J by 5 bases, with 11 bases of the junction left unmatched. CDR1 GTSNPN and CDR2 SVGIG come from the germline V gene (reference sequence). The sequenced CDR3 bases are TGTGCCTGGACTCCCAGGCGGGGGGGTCTGACCGGGGAG. It specifies CAWTPRRGGLTGE. The whole CDR3 sequence is CAWTPRRGGLTGELFF. Complete variable domain (other parts from reference TRBV30 and TRBJ2-2): SQTIHQWPATLVQPVGSPLSLECTVEGTSNPNLYWYRQAAGRGLQLLFYSVGIGQISSEVPQNLSASRPQDRQFILSSKKLLLSDSGFYLCAWTPRRGGLTGELFFGEGSRLTVL.

On this clone: The CDR3 end falls 3 residues outside the read, so it is completed with the germline J gene. The chain carries TRBV7-7 and TRBJ2-3; perhaps D is TRBD1 or TRBD2 (5 bases each). This CDR3 comprises 16 residues. Germline CDR1 is SSHAT and CDR2 is FNYEAQ (reference sequence). CDR3 sequence: CASSLLSRVSWETQYF. The sequenced part of the CDR3 DNA is TGTGCCAGCAGCTTACTTAGCAGGGTATCATGGGAGACG.

Turning to this clone: With the read ending 3 residues before the CDR3 end, the germline J gene is used to fill in that end. The chain recombines TRBV10-3 with TRBJ1-6; 7 bases map to TRBD1. V was clipped by 6 bases and J by 7 bases; unmatched bases: 3. The CDR3 is 13 residues long. The germline V gene encodes CDR1 ENHRY and CDR2 SYGVKD. The CDR3 bases that were read are TGTGCCATCAGCGAACAGGGGAATTCACCC. The encoded protein is CAISEQGNSP. The CDR3 reads in full as CAISEQGNSPLHF.

On this clone itself: A junction end diverges from the germline sequence, so it may reflect a read error. CDR3 loop: CASILTGNGTGELFF. The CDR3 DNA, read in part, is TGTGCCAGCATCTTGACAGGGAATGGGACCGGGGAG. This chain uses TRBV5-4 with TRBJ2-2, with 7 positions matching TRBD1. The CDR3 goes on 3 residues after the read ends, and that part is filled in from the germline J gene. Germline assignment: CDR1 SGHNT and CDR2 YYREEE (reference sequence). This CDR3 contains 15 residues.

Of note for this clone: The read stops 3 residues short of the end of the CDR3; the missing end is completed from the germline J gene. The chain employs TRBV30 and TRBJ2-7; 7 bases are shared with TRBD2. The CDR3 is 14 residues long. The V segment lost 5 bases and the J segment 1 base; nucleotides outside the gene matches: 8. CDR1 is GTSNPN and CDR2 is SVGIG in the germline V gene (reference sequence). The sequenced part of the CDR3 DNA is TGTGCCTGGGCCCGCGGGGGTCGATCCTACGAG. Amino acids: CAWARGGRSYE. The CDR3 in full is CAWARGGRSYEQYF.

Concerning this clone: The sequenced fragment ends 3 residues before the CDR3 boundary, so the rest is inferred from the germline J gene. J is TRBJ1-2 and V is TRBV30; D ambiguous. Germline loops: CDR1 GTSNPN, CDR2 SVGIG (reference sequence). This CDR3 is 17 amino acids long. The part of the CDR3 DNA that was read is TGTGCCTGGAGTTTCCCATCGACTAGCTGGAGCGCAGATACC. As protein: CAWSFPSTSWSADT. From start to end, the CDR3 is CAWSFPSTSWSADTYTF.

Details on this clone: The missing CDR3 end, 3 residues past where the read stops, is filled in from the germline J gene. The chain carries TRBV5-1 and TRBJ2-7; 11 bases are shared with TRBD2. The V segment lost 4 bases and the J segment 3 bases; nucleotides outside the gene matches: 6. Germline V CDR1 and CDR2: SGHRS, YFSETQ. CDR3 length: 15 amino acids. The CDR3 is CASSKGLAAYYEQYF. CDR3 DNA, as far as it was read: TGCGCCAGCAGCAAGGGACTAGCGGCATACTACGAG.

Concerning this clone itself: From the germline J gene comes the end of the CDR3, since the read stops 3 residues before it. The gene calls are TRBV5-1 and TRBJ1-2, with 7 nucleotides matching TRBD1. CDR1 is SGHRS and CDR2 is YFSETQ in the germline V gene. This CDR3 has 15 residues. The CDR3 bases that were read are TGCGCCAGCAGCACAGGGGAGTCCCCCACAGATACC. It encodes CASSTGESPTDT. The entire CDR3 sequence reads CASSTGESPTDTYTF.

Concerning this clone: The CDR3 end is not reached by the read, which stops 3 residues before it; the germline J gene fills it in. This chain joins TRBV19 and TRBJ2-4; no firm D call. The germline gives CDR1 LNHDA, CDR2 SQIVND (reference sequence). This CDR3 has 13 residues. The CDR3 DNA, read in part, is TGTGCCAGTAGTATAGCCCGGCACTATGGT. Translated, it gives CASSIARHYG. The entire CDR3 protein reads CASSIARHYGQYF.

In the case of this clone: The read terminates 3 residues ahead of where the CDR3 ends, so the germline J gene completes it. The chain links TRBV6-2 or TRBV6-3 to TRBJ2-3; TRBD1 matches 11 bases. Germline CDR1 is MNHEY and CDR2 is SVGEGT. There are 15 residues in the CDR3. CDR3 bases read: TGTGCCAGCAGCAAGGGACAGGGGGGGAATCAGCCG. Translating it yields CASSKGQGGNQP. The entire CDR3 protein is CASSKGQGGNQPQYF.

Points on this clone: The CDR3 goes on 3 residues after the read ends, and that part is filled in from the germline J gene. The J gene is TRBJ2-1, the V gene TRBV20-1; 9 positions agree with TRBD1. The length of the CDR3 is 16 residues. Germline loops: CDR1 DFQATT, CDR2 SNEGSKA (reference sequence). Unmatched junction bases numbered 14, after V lost 5 bases and J lost 6 bases. The CDR3 DNA, read in part, is TGCAGTGCTCTTAGACTGACAGGGGGGTCGAGCAATGAG. Translating it yields CSALRLTGGSSNE. The CDR3 reads in full as CSALRLTGGSSNEQFF.

About this clone: One end of the junction is discordant with germline, which a read error may explain. The read stops 3 residues short of the end of the CDR3; the missing end is completed from the germline J gene. This rearrangement joins TRBV6-4 to TRBJ2-2, with D possibly TRBD1 on 6 matching bases. Looked up from germline, CDR1 is MRHNA and CDR2 is SNTAGT. The CDR3 contains 15 residues. CDR3 sequence: CASGDLRTVNEKLFF. The CDR3 bases that were read are TGTGCCAGCGGTGACCTACGGACAGTTAATGAAAAG.

Worth noting for this clone: The DNA ends 3 residues before the CDR3 does, and the rest of the CDR3 is filled in from the germline J gene. This rearrangement joins TRBV30 to TRBJ1-4; D unresolved. The CDR3 sequence is 11 residues long. Germline CDR1 and CDR2: GTSNPN and SVGIG (reference sequence). CDR3 region: CAWSRFGGLFF. Incomplete CDR3 DNA: TGTGCCTGGAGTCGGTTCGGTGGA.